There are many counts of the clone carrying this TCR beta chain. TCR beta CDR3 regions were amplified from RNA. The primer set for the first-round RT-PCR of the TCR CDR3 was HTBI. TCRdb re-analysed the multiplex PCR reads in MiXCR, keeping a single row per CDR3 protein. The repertoire holds roughly 420,000 distinct CDR3 sequences, with less than 20% as singletons. These data belong to a study of T cells in Graves' hyperthyroidism and ophthalmopathy. This CDR3 has 15 residues. The J segment lost 1 base and the V segment lost 5 bases, leaving 6 bases of the junction unmatched. Germline V gene lookup returns CDR1 SGHTA and CDR2 FQGNSA.

The chain combines TRBV7-2 with TRBJ2-3, with 7 bases fitting TRBD2. Input material: blood. This receptor was obtained from a young woman with Graves' hyperthyroidism. This CDR3 is CASSHEGGGTDTQYF. The CDR3 DNA reads TGTGCCAGCAGCCATGAGGGAGGGGGCACAGATACGCAGTATTTT.